The clone carrying this T cell receptor (beta chain) was seen only a few times. V was clipped by 3 bases and J by 6 bases, with 16 bases between them. Germline V CDR1 and CDR2: LGHNA, YNFKEQ. CDR3 size: 15 residues. The record originates from a study of spatial heterogeneity in lung cancer. Overall study: Available PBMC from follow-up, collected a median of roughly two years after resection, underwent sequencing.

Every TCR cDNA molecule bore a unique molecular identifier. TCRdb ran MiXCR on the 5' RACE reads and lists one entry per CDR3 protein. The sample has around 110,000 distinct CDR3 sequences, more than 10% seen once; the top ten hold about 15%. Time point specified: blood at routine non-recurrence follow-up after resection. Whole RNA was taken from tumor, nontumor lung or frozen PBMC; it was then sequenced unsorted. The sample consisted of PBMCs, taken at follow-up. The receptor was derived from a male donor with early-stage non-small cell lung cancer. The V call is TRBV4-2, the J call TRBJ2-3, with D perhaps matching TRBD2 (6 bases). CDR3: CASSHGGDGVDTQYF. CDR3 sequence (DNA): TGTGCCAGCAGCCATGGCGGGGACGGGGTGGATACGCAGTATTTT.